Given below is one TCR beta chain in context. This entry comes from a study of control samples from healthy donors and cancer patients. The assay was immunoSEQ multiplex PCR, and TCRdb's table has in-frame clones only and misses some. The repertoire holds around 22,000 clones, 75% to 90% seen once, with more than 30% in the top ten. This CDR3 is built from 16 residues. Losses at the gene ends were 1 base for V and 6 bases for J; bases not matched to a gene: 11. Germline values: CDR1 GTSNPN, CDR2 SVGIG (reference sequence). The origin of this receptor is a man in his sixties with head and neck cancer. The sequencing sample was made of PBMCs. V is TRBV30 and J is TRBJ2-2, with 7 bases aligning to TRBD2. DNA for the CDR3: TGTGCCTGGAGTGCCCCCACGGGGGAGGGCCCCGGGGAGCTGTTTTTT. Amino acid sequence: CAWSAPTGEGPGELFF.